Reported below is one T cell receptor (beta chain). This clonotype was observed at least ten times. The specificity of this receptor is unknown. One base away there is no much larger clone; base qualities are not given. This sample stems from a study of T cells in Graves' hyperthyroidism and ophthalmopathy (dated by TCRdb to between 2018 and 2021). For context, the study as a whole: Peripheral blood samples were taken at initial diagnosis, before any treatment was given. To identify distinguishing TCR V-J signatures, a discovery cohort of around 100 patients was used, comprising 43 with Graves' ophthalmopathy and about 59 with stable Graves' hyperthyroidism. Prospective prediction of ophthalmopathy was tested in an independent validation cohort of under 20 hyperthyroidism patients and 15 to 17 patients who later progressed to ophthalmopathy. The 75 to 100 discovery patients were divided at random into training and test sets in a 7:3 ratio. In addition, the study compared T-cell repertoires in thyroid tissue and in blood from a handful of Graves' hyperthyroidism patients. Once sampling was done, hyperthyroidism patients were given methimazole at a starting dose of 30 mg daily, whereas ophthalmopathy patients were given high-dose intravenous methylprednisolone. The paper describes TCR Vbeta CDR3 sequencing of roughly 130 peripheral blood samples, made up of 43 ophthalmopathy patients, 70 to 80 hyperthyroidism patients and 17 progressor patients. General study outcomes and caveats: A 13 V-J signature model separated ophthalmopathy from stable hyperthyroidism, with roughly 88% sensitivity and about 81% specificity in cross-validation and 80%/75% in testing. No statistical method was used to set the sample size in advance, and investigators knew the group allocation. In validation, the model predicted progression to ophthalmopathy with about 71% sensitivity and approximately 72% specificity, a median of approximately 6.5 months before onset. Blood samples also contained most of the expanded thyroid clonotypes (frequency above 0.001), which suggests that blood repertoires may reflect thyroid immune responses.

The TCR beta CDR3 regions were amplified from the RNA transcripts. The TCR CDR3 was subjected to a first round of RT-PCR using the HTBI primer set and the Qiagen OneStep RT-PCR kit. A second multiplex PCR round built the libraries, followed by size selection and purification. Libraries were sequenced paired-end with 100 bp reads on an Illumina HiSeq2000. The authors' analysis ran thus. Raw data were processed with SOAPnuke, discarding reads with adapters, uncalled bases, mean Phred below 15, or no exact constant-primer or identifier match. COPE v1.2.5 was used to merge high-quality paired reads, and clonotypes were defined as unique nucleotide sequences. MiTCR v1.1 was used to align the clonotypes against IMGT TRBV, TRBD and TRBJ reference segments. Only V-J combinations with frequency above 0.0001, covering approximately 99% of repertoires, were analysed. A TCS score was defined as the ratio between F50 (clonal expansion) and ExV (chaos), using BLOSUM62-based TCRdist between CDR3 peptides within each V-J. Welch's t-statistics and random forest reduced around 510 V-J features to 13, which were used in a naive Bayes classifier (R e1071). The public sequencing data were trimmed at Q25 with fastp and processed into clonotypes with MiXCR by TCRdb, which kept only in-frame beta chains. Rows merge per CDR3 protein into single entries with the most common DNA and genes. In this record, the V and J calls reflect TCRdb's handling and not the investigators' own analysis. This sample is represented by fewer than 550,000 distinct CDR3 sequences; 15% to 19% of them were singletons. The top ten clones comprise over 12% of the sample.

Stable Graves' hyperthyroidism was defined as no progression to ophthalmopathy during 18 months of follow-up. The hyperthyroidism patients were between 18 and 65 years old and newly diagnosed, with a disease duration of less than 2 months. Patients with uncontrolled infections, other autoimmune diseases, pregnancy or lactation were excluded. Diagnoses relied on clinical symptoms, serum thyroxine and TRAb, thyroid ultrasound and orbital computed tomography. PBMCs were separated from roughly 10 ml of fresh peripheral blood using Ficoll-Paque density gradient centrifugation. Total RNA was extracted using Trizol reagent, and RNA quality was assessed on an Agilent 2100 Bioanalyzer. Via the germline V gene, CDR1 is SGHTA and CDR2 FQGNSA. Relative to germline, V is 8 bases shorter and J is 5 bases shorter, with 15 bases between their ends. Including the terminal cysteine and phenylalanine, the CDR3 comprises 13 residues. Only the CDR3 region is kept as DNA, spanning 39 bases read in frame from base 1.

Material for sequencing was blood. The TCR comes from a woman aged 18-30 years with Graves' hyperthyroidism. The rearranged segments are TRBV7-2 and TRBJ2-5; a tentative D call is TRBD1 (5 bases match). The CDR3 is CASSDGAQETQYF. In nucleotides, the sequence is TGTGCCAGCTCCGATGGGGCCCAGGAGACCCAGTACTTC. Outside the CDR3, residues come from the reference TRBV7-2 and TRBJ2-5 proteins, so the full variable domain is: GAGVSQSPSNKVTEKGKDVELRCDPISGHTALYWYRQSLGQGLEFLIYFQGNSAPDKSGLPSDRFSAERTGGSVSTLTIQRTQQEDSAVYLCASSDGAQETQYFGPGTRLLVL.